The TCR beta chain described here comes from a study of control samples from healthy donors and cancer patients. The CDR3 runs 15 residues. CDR1 is SGHVS, CDR2 FQNEAQ, per germline. V lost 3 bases and J lost 5; bases outside the gene matches: 6. Repertoires were generated with immunoSEQ multiplex PCR, while TCRdb's copy carries only in-frame clones and drops some. Of 75,000 to 90,000 clones listed, 85% to 90% are singletons. This sequence joins TRBV7-8 and TRBJ1-4, with 7 bases identical to TRBD1. This TCR derives from a woman between 40 and 55 years old in good health. Input material: blood. This chain's CDR3 is CASSLVRGRNEKLFF. The CDR3 nucleotides read TGTGCCAGCAGCTTGGTGAGGGGGCGGAATGAAAAACTGTTTTTT.